Listed below are T cell receptor beta chains from one sample, sequenced in a study of PD-L1 blockade in urothelial cancer. Assay: immunoSEQ multiplex PCR; the TCRdb copy retains only in-frame clones and omits some. The data contain about 66,000 clones, roughly 86% of them singletons. The input for sequencing was PBMCs, taken around atezolizumab (anti-PD-L1) treatment. The receptors here all came from a man aged 55 to 70 with urothelial cancer. Both conserved end residues are part of each CDR3. A D gene is named only where the DNA matches it firmly. Not every row has a clone size; where given, it reads once, few, many or a size class.

CDR3nt | CDR3aa | j_gene | v_gene | abundance | d_gene
TGTGCCACTCGGACTAGCGGTGGAGATACGCAGTATTTT | CATRTSGGDTQYF | TRBJ2-3 | TRBV19 | - | TRBD2
TGTGCCAGCAGTCCCCTCCCGACAGCTCCTAATCAGCCCCAGCATTTT | CASSPLPTAPNQPQHF | TRBJ1-5 | TRBV27 | - | -
TGTGCCAGCAGCACTAAAAACAGGGCAGGCTATGGCTACACCTTC | CASSTKNRAGYGYTF | TRBJ1-2 | TRBV5-8 | - | -
TGCAGCGTTGCGACAGGGGATCAGCCCCAGCATTTT | CSVATGDQPQHF | TRBJ1-5 | TRBV29-1 | - | TRBD1
TGTGCCAGTACCAACGATGCCCTAGGGGGATCCGGGAATGGCTACACCTTC | CASTNDALGGSGNGYTF | TRBJ1-2 | TRBV19 | - | -
TGTGCCAGCAGACCCGACGGACAGGTGCTCACCGGGGAGCTGTTTTTT | CASRPDGQVLTGELFF | TRBJ2-2 | TRBV7-9 | - | TRBD1
TGTGCCAGTAAGGGTTTGACAGGGGGCCAGCCCCAGCATTTT | CASKGLTGGQPQHF | TRBJ1-5 | TRBV19 | - | TRBD1
TGTGCCAGCGGACCCCCGGAGGAAGCTAACTATGGCTACACCTTC | CASGPPEEANYGYTF | TRBJ1-2 | TRBV6-6 | once | -
TGTGCCAGCAGCTCGAGACTCGGCAACCACAATGAGCAGTTCTTC | CASSSRLGNHNEQFF | TRBJ2-1 | TRBV7-2 | - | -
TGTGCCAGCAGCTTCTTTGGGACAGCGAACACTGAAGCTTTCTTT | CASSFFGTANTEAFF | TRBJ1-1 | TRBV5-4 | - | TRBD1
TGTGCCAGCAGTCCCGGGACAGGGTTCGGAAACACCATATATTTT | CASSPGTGFGNTIYF | TRBJ1-3 | TRBV27 | - | TRBD1
TGTGCCAGCAGTGAACTGGGACTAGCAAACATTCAGTACTTC | CASSELGLANIQYF | TRBJ2-4 | TRBV25-1 | - | TRBD2
TGTGCCAGCAGCCCCCGGAGCATGAACACTGAAGCTTTCTTT | CASSPRSMNTEAFF | TRBJ1-1 | TRBV6-6 | - | -
TGTGCCAGCAGTCAGGGGGCTGCCGGGGAGCTGTTTTTT | CASSQGAAGELFF | TRBJ2-2 | TRBV7-3 | - | TRBD1
TGTGCCAGTGCGACTAGCGGGAGGGGCATGGACGAGCAGTACTTC | CASATSGRGMDEQYF | TRBJ2-7 | TRBV9 | - | TRBD2
TGTGCCAGTAGTACCCCGGGACAGGGGAGAGAGACCCAGTACTTC | CASSTPGQGRETQYF | TRBJ2-5 | TRBV19 | - | TRBD1
TGTGCCAGCATAATAGATACGCAGTATTTT | CASIIDTQYF | TRBJ2-3 | TRBV6-1 | - | -
TGTGCCAGCAGCCCGAGGCAGGGGTTCGGCTATGGCTACACCTTC | CASSPRQGFGYGYTF | TRBJ1-2 | TRBV5-5 | once | -
TGTGCCAGCAGCTCCATTTTGGGGGCTCCGGTCTTC | CASSSILGAPVF | TRBJ2-1 | TRBV7-2 | - | -
TGTGCCTGGAGTTACGGTCTCTCTGGAAACACCATATATTTT | CAWSYGLSGNTIYF | TRBJ1-3 | TRBV30 | - | -
TGCGCCAGCAGCACCGTGCCGGGACAGGGTCTAGGAAACACCATATATTTT | CASSTVPGQGLGNTIYF | TRBJ1-3 | TRBV5-1 | - | TRBD1
TGTGCCAGCAGTTTCGGGGGAAGCACTGAAGCTTTCTTT | CASSFGGSTEAFF | TRBJ1-1 | TRBV27 | - | -
TGCGCCAGCAGCCATGACGAGAAGGGACTAGCAGACTACGAGCAGTACTTC | CASSHDEKGLADYEQYF | TRBJ2-7 | TRBV4-1 | - | TRBD2
TGTGCCACCAGCAGAGATAATGGAGCGCATGAGCAGTTCTTC | CATSRDNGAHEQFF | TRBJ2-1 | TRBV15 | - | -
TGTGCCAGCAGCTTAGCGGGCACGCCCGAGCAGTACTTC | CASSLAGTPEQYF | TRBJ2-7 | TRBV7-2 | - | -
TGTGCCAGCAGCTTTGGGGGGGAAGGAAACACCATATATTTT | CASSFGGEGNTIYF | TRBJ1-3 | TRBV7-9 | - | -
TGTGCCACCAGCGAATGGACAGCGAATAATGAAAAACTGTTTTTT | CATSEWTANNEKLFF | TRBJ1-4 | TRBV15 | - | -
TGTGCCAGCAGTTACGGGCAGGCCAGCGAGCAGTACTTC | CASSYGQASEQYF | TRBJ2-7 | TRBV6-6 | - | -
TGCGCCAGCAGCCAAGGACAGTACTATGGCTACACCTTC | CASSQGQYYGYTF | TRBJ1-2 | TRBV4-1 | - | -
TGTGCCAGCAGCCCCAGGGGGAATCAGCCCCAGCATTTT | CASSPRGNQPQHF | TRBJ1-5 | TRBV7-2 | - | TRBD1
TGTGCCAGCACCACAGGGTATGAGCAGTTCTTC | CASTTGYEQFF | TRBJ2-1 | TRBV28 | - | -
TGTGCCAGCAGGGACAGGTTCGCCTTTAATGAAAAACTGTTTTTT | CASRDRFAFNEKLFF | TRBJ1-4 | TRBV6-5 | - | TRBD1
TGTGCCAGTAGTCATTTGGCAGGGCCCTATGGCTACACCTTC | CASSHLAGPYGYTF | TRBJ1-2 | TRBV19 | - | -
TGTGCCAGCAGCTTGATAGGGGCGGCGACCTACGAGCAGTACTTC | CASSLIGAATYEQYF | TRBJ2-7 | TRBV5-6 | - | -
TGTGCCAGCTCACTCGAAGGGACTCCCCAGGTGAATGAGCAGTTCTTC | CASSLEGTPQVNEQFF | TRBJ2-1 | TRBV18 | - | -
TGTGCCAGTAGTATAGGGTTAGCGGGGGACTTTCTTGGGGGCGAGCAGTACTTC | CASSIGLAGDFLGGEQYF | TRBJ2-7 | TRBV19 | once | TRBD2
TGCGCCAGCAGCTCTTCGACAGGGGGAGACAATCTAGCCAAAAACATTCAGTACTTC | CASSSSTGGDNLAKNIQYF | TRBJ2-4 | TRBV5-1 | - | TRBD1
TGTGCCAGCAGCCCCGGGGGAGGGCGGTTTGGCTACACCTTC | CASSPGGGRFGYTF | TRBJ1-2 | TRBV7-2 | few | -
TGTGCCAGCTCACTCCAAGCGGGGGCTGTGGAGACCCAGTACTTC | CASSLQAGAVETQYF | TRBJ2-5 | TRBV18 | few | TRBD2
TGCAGCGTGGGGGGACAGGGGCGCCTCAACATTCAGTACTTC | CSVGGQGRLNIQYF | TRBJ2-4 | TRBV29-1 | - | TRBD1
TGTGCCAGCAGCTTGTGGGGGCGGACAGATACGCAGTATTTT | CASSLWGRTDTQYF | TRBJ2-3 | TRBV5-6 | - | -
TGTGCCAGCAGCCCCCGGACGTCAGGGGGTATTACCTACGAGCAGTACTTC | CASSPRTSGGITYEQYF | TRBJ2-7 | TRBV11-3 | - | TRBD1
TGTGCCAGCAGTATAGGGACAGGGAGAAACTACGAGCAGTACTTC | CASSIGTGRNYEQYF | TRBJ2-7 | TRBV6-5 | - | TRBD1